This TCR beta chain appears in the sequencing data of a study of blood T cell repertoires in COVID-19. Using immunoSEQ multiplex PCR, the repertoire was profiled, and TCRdb retains in-frame clones only, with some absent. The sample gives more than 95,000 clones, about 90% of which show up once; 3.5% is in the top ten. There are 17 residues in the CDR3. The V and J ends lost 2 bases and 7 bases respectively, with 20 bases between them. From germline, CDR1 is SGHVS and CDR2 FQNEAQ. The origin of this receptor is a human donor in a cohort sampled during active COVID-19. This chain connects TRBV7-8 to TRBJ2-2; tentatively, D is TRBD1 (6 bases). Material for sequencing was peripheral blood. This CDR3 reads CASSLFPSGGLNGELFF. The DNA of the CDR3 is TGTGCCAGCAGCTTATTCCCAAGTGGGGGCCTCAACGGGGAGCTGTTTTTT.